Below are 26 T cell receptor beta chains sequenced from a single sample in a study of cytomegalovirus exposure and HLA in healthy donors. It was with 60 Vbeta and 13 Jbeta primers that the PCR ran. Sequencing was performed with immunoSEQ multiplex PCR; in TCRdb, only in-frame clones are kept and a portion is missing. The sample shows roughly 120,000 clones, roughly four fifths of them seen only once. The sample taken for sequencing was PBMCs. The source of these receptors is a woman aged 50 to 60 in good health and CMV-seropositive.

The V and J genes are TRBV23-1 and TRBJ2-3; 9 nucleotides line up with TRBD1. TRBV23-1 is an ORF, and what it does is uncertain. Germline trimming cut 8 bases from V and 6 bases from J; bases unmatched to any gene: 21. The CDR3 runs 18 residues. CDR3 loop: CASENMVRDRAPGDTQYF. The CDR3, as DNA: TGCGCCAGCGAGAATATGGTCCGGGACAGGGCCCCGGGGGATACGCAGTATTTT.

V usage is TRBV11-2 and J usage is TRBJ1-2, with D perhaps matching TRBD1 (5 bases). Trimming removed 2 bases from V and 4 bases from J, with 11 bases in between. The CDR3 spans 14 residues. CDR1 and CDR2 from the germline V gene are SGHAT and FQNNGV. CDR3 residues: CASSLNRISYGYTF. For the CDR3, the DNA is TGTGCCAGCAGCTTAAACAGGATCAGCTATGGCTACACCTTC.

This rearrangement joins TRBV6-5 to TRBJ1-1, with a tentative D call TRBD1 (6 bases). The germline V and J ends were trimmed by 6 bases and 4 bases, with 12 bases remaining between them. Germline V gene lookup returns CDR1 MNHEY and CDR2 SVGAGI. The CDR3 runs 13 residues. CDR3 sequence reads: CASSLQGITEAFF. In nucleotides, the CDR3 is TGTGCCAGCAGCCTCCAGGGGATCACTGAAGCTTTCTTT.

The chain uses TRBV7-9 and TRBJ2-5, with TRBD1 identical over 8 bases. Germline V gives CDR1 SEHNR, CDR2 FQNEAQ (reference sequence). The CDR3 loop spans 14 amino acids. The junction had 9 bases not matched to a gene; V was cut back by 4 bases and J by 8 bases. The CDR3 here is CASSSTHGQGTQYF. Here the CDR3 DNA reads TGTGCCAGCAGCTCCACCCATGGACAGGGAACCCAGTACTTC.

The CDR3 reads CASSSSVLNTEAFF. The CDR3 nucleotides are TGCGCCAGCAGCTCGAGCGTTCTGAACACTGAAGCTTTCTTT. The J gene is TRBJ1-1, the V gene TRBV5-1, with D hard to call. The CDR3 runs to 14 residues. V was shortened by 3 bases and J by 0 bases, with 9 bases between the two germline ends. Germline V gene lookup returns CDR1 SGHRS and CDR2 YFSETQ.

The rearrangement uses TRBV6-5 and TRBJ2-3, with D possibly matching TRBD1 (6 bases). The ends were cut back, 4 bases at V and 8 bases at J, with 19 bases in the middle. Germline V gene data show CDR1 as MNHEY and CDR2 as SVGAGI. The CDR3 extends over 15 amino acids. CDR3 sequence (DNA): TGTGCCAGCAGTTCTGCACAGGGAAAGAGGGGTACGCAGTATTTT. It is translated as CASSSAQGKRGTQYF.

The chain employs TRBV6-6 and TRBJ2-5, with TRBD2 as a possible D gene (5 bases). CDR1 is MNHNY and CDR2 is SVGAGI in the germline V gene (reference sequence). The CDR3 runs to 15 residues. Between the trimmed V and J ends, which lost 7 bases and 4 bases, there was a span of 19 bases. CDR3 sequence reads: CASNGGPGLVETQYF. The DNA for the CDR3 is TGTGCCAGCAATGGCGGGCCGGGATTGGTAGAGACCCAGTACTTC.

The gene calls are TRBV10-3 and TRBJ2-5, with D possibly being TRBD2 (5 bases). V was cut by 4 bases and J by 1 base, with 19 bases left in between. Looked up from germline, CDR1 is ENHRY and CDR2 is SYGVKD. The CDR3 runs 17 residues. This CDR3 is CAISGRLGGPFQETQYF. The CDR3 bases are TGTGCCATCAGTGGACGTCTCGGCGGGCCGTTCCAAGAGACCCAGTACTTC.

V usage is TRBV6-5 and J usage is TRBJ1-2; 9 bases are a match to TRBD1. Germline V gene data show CDR1 as MNHEY and CDR2 as SVGAGI. Trimming at V came to 2 bases and at J to 8 bases, leaving 12 bases not matched to a gene. The CDR3 sequence is 16 residues long. CDR3 in DNA: TGTGCCAGCAGTTACACCCTTGACAGGGGGTCGGGCGGCTACACCTTC. This gives the protein CASSYTLDRGSGGYTF.

The count of this clone is one. The chain recombines TRBV27 with TRBJ1-2; 7 bases line up with TRBD1. Germline-derived CDR1 and CDR2 are MNHEY and SMNVEV (reference sequence). With 6 bases clipped from V and 8 bases from J, the junction kept 12 bases outside the gene matches. This CDR3 contains 14 residues. CDR3 in amino acids: CASSMTGQLVGYTF. In DNA form, the CDR3 reads TGTGCCAGCAGCATGACGGGACAGCTGGTGGGCTACACCTTC.

This rearrangement joins TRBV28 to TRBJ2-5; TRBD1 aligns across 7 bases. The end of the DNA aligns better with TRBJ2-7, so the J call may be wrong. Germline V lookup: CDR1 MDHEN, CDR2 SYDVKM. CDR3 length: 14 amino acids. The CDR3 DNA follows: TGTGCCAGCAGTGGGGGACAGTCCCCCTACGAGCAGTACTTC. Amino acid sequence: CASSGGQSPYEQYF.

This clone was recorded a few times. The J gene is TRBJ2-7, the V gene TRBV9; 8 bases map to TRBD1. The J segment lost 1 base and the V segment lost 2 bases, leaving 2 bases of the junction unmatched. The germline V gene has CDR1 SGDLS and CDR2 YYNGEE. CDR3 length: 14 residues. CDR3 sequence reads: CASSVQGASYEQYF. The DNA for the CDR3 is TGTGCCAGCAGCGTCCAGGGGGCATCCTACGAGCAGTACTTC.

This sequence joins TRBV30 and TRBJ2-7, with 7 bases aligning to TRBD1. From germline, CDR1 is GTSNPN and CDR2 SVGIG (reference sequence). With V trimmed by 0 bases and J by 4 bases, 9 bases remained unmatched. This CDR3 has 15 residues. Here the CDR3 reads CAWSVPTDRSYEQYF. The CDR3 DNA is TGTGCCTGGAGTGTCCCGACGGACAGGAGTTACGAGCAGTACTTC.

The chain employs TRBV9 and TRBJ1-3; D might be TRBD1 (6 bases). CDR3 size: 14 residues. CDR1 is SGDLS, CDR2 YYNGEE, per germline. The ends were cut back, 4 bases at V and 0 bases at J, with 8 bases in the middle. The CDR3 DNA reads TGTGCCAGCAGCCCAGGGGTCTCTGGAAACACCATATATTTT. It encodes CASSPGVSGNTIYF.

The sample holds a few counts of this clone. The chain carries TRBV6-6 and TRBJ2-1, with 7 bases aligning to TRBD1. Trimming removed 6 bases from V and 9 bases from J; junction bases left unmatched: 14. Germline CDR1 reads MNHNY; CDR2 reads SVGAGI (reference sequence). This CDR3 region has 15 residues. The CDR3 spells CASRARESTGSEQFF. The CDR3 nucleotides read TGTGCCAGCAGAGCAAGAGAATCGACAGGGAGTGAGCAGTTCTTC.

Here the CDR3 DNA reads TGCAGCGTGGCCGGGACAGCAGATACGCAGTATTTT. Protein: CSVAGTADTQYF. The genes are TRBV29-1 and TRBJ2-3; 7 bases fit TRBD1. Germline values: CDR1 SQVTM, CDR2 ANQGSEA. J was trimmed by 4 bases and V by 6 bases; bases with no gene match: 4. There are 12 residues in the CDR3.

The CDR3 coding sequence is TGTGCCAGCAGTATGGACAGCTTTAATGAAAAACTGTTTTTT. This sequence encodes CASSMDSFNEKLFF. V usage is TRBV11-2 and J usage is TRBJ1-4, with a tentative D call TRBD1 (6 bases). Germline V gives CDR1 SGHAT, CDR2 FQNNGV. The CDR3 sequence is 14 residues long. The V and J ends lost 6 bases and 4 bases respectively, with 12 bases between them.

The V gene is TRBV6-5, the J gene TRBJ1-5; 9 bases map to TRBD1. There are 16 residues in the CDR3. V gave up 4 bases and J gave up 3 bases; unmatched junction bases: 7. Germline V gene data show CDR1 as MNHEY and CDR2 as SVGAGI. The CDR3 DNA follows: TGTGCCAGCAGTTTTCTGGGGACAGGGAACAATCAGCCCCAGCATTTT. This sequence encodes CASSFLGTGNNQPQHF.

This clone occurred a few times. J is TRBJ2-3 and V is TRBV6-6; 11 positions agree with TRBD1. Per the germline V gene, CDR1 is MNHNY and CDR2 is SVGAGI (reference sequence). The CDR3 runs 16 residues. Trimming removed 4 bases from V and 4 bases from J; junction bases left unmatched: 7. The CDR3 DNA reads TGTGCCAGCAGTTTCTCGGACAGGGGGCTCCCAGATACGCAGTATTTT. Residues: CASSFSDRGLPDTQYF.

This chain uses TRBV6-6 with TRBJ1-5; 7 nucleotides line up with TRBD1. J lost 3 bases, V lost 7 bases, and 9 bases had no gene match. Looked up from germline, CDR1 is MNHNY and CDR2 is SVGAGI (reference sequence). This CDR3 is built from 15 residues. The CDR3 region is CASKGAGGPNQPQHF. CDR3 sequence (DNA): TGTGCCAGCAAGGGGGCAGGGGGTCCCAATCAGCCCCAGCATTTT.

The rearrangement uses TRBV6-1 and TRBJ2-7; 11 bases are shared with TRBD1. From germline, CDR1 is MNHNS and CDR2 SASEGT. V dropped 5 bases and J dropped 3; count of bases not matched to a gene: 6. There are 15 residues in the CDR3. The CDR3 spells CASSRGGTGGYEQYF. Written as DNA, the CDR3 is TGTGCCAGCAGTAGAGGGGGGACAGGGGGCTACGAGCAGTACTTC.

The chain links TRBV7-2 to TRBJ1-3; TRBD1 agrees at 10 bases. Per the germline V gene, CDR1 is SGHTA and CDR2 is FQGNSA. V dropped 7 bases and J dropped 6; count of bases not matched to a gene: 6. The length of the CDR3 is 14 residues. CDR3 coding DNA: TGTGCCAGCACCAGAGGGACAGGGGAAAACACCATATATTTT. Protein product: CASTRGTGENTIYF.

J is TRBJ1-1 and V is TRBV29-1, with 7 bases fitting TRBD1. The germline V gene has CDR1 SQVTM and CDR2 ANQGSEA. V dropped 3 bases and J dropped 10; count of bases not matched to a gene: 8. The CDR3 consists of 12 residues. The CDR3 nucleotides are TGCAGCGTTGATACCCAGGGGGTAGGAGCTTTCTTT. As protein: CSVDTQGVGAFF.

The table lists this clone with a count of one. This chain uses TRBV7-2 with TRBJ1-2; TRBD1 might be the D (6 bases). V was cut by 2 bases and J by 2 bases, with 12 bases left in between. Germline-derived CDR1 and CDR2 are SGHTA and FQGNSA. This CDR3 is built from 15 residues. CDR3 in DNA: TGTGCCAGCAGCTTAATAGCTGGACAGAACTATGGCTACACCTTC. Translating it yields CASSLIAGQNYGYTF. The full variable domain, with the rest looked up from reference TRBV7-2 and TRBJ1-2, is GAGVSQSPSNKVTEKGKDVELRCDPISGHTALYWYRQSLGQGLEFLIYFQGNSAPDKSGLPSDRFSAERTGGSVSTLTIQRTQQEDSAVYLCASSLIAGQNYGYTFGSGTRLTVV.

V gene TRBV11-2 combines with J gene TRBJ2-1, with TRBD2 matching over 8 bases. This CDR3 has 14 amino acids. Trimming removed 6 bases from V and 0 bases from J; junction bases left unmatched: 1. The germline CDR1 and CDR2 sequences are SGHAT and FQNNGV. CDR3 in DNA: TGTGCCAGCAGGAGCGGGGGCTCCTACAATGAGCAGTTCTTC. Its translation: CASRSGGSYNEQFF.

In its sample, this clone was seen once. This chain connects TRBV19 to TRBJ1-5; D is undetermined. V shed 3 bases and J shed 5 bases, with 8 bases lying between them. Per germline, CDR1 LNHDA and CDR2 SQIVND (reference sequence). The CDR3 has 13 amino acids. The CDR3 DNA reads as TGTGCCAGTAGTATTCAACCGGATCAGCCCCAGCATTTT. Translation gives CASSIQPDQPQHF.